These 31 T cell receptor beta chains originate from one sample sequenced in a study of T cells in Graves' hyperthyroidism and ophthalmopathy. The CDR3 regions of TCR beta were amplified from RNA transcripts. When the TCR CDR3 underwent first-round RT-PCR, the HTBI primer set was used. TCRdb analysed the multiplex PCR reads with MiXCR anew, one entry per CDR3 protein. This sample has about 560,000 distinct CDR3 sequences; around 15% occur once, and the top ten carry 14%. Sequencing was done on a sample of blood. These receptors all come from a woman aged 40 to 50 with Graves' hyperthyroidism.

The sample holds many counts of this clonotype. The chain recombines TRBV27 with TRBJ2-3; D uncertain. V lost 6 bases to trimming and J lost 2 bases, with 12 bases between them. CDR1 MNHEY and CDR2 SMNVEV come from the germline V gene (reference sequence). The CDR3 loop spans 14 amino acids. The CDR3: CASSVGNPTDTQYF. As DNA, the CDR3 is TGTGCCAGCAGCGTCGGTAATCCCACAGATACGCAGTATTTT.

This clonotype has at least ten counts. This chain connects TRBV5-1 to TRBJ2-7; 11 nucleotides align to TRBD1. The CDR3 is 14 amino acids. Trimming cost V 3 bases and J 4 bases; bases outside gene matches: 3. Germline-derived CDR1 and CDR2 are SGHRS and YFSETQ. Written as DNA, the CDR3 is TGCGCCAGCAGCTGGCGGGACAGGGGGTACGAGCAGTACTTC. Its translation: CASSWRDRGYEQYF. Using reference TRBV5-1 and TRBJ2-7 for the parts outside the CDR3, the full variable domain is KAGVTQTPRYLIKTRGQQVTLSCSPISGHRSVSWYQQTPGQGLQFLFEYFSETQRNKGNFPGRFSGRQFSNSRSEMNVSTLELGDSALYLCASSWRDRGYEQYFGPGTRLTVT.

This clonotype was recorded at least ten times. The rearrangement joins TRBV10-3 to TRBJ1-5, with D tentatively TRBD1 (5 bases). Deletions cut 6 bases from V and 1 base from J, with 19 bases between. Germline loops: CDR1 ENHRY, CDR2 SYGVKD. The CDR3 consists of 17 residues. CDR3 residues: CAISRGTPGGSNQPQHF. Here the CDR3 DNA reads TGTGCCATCAGCCGCGGGACTCCCGGGGGAAGCAATCAGCCCCAGCATTTT.

In its sample, this clonotype was seen a few times. This chain joins TRBV13 and TRBJ2-7; D not resolved. The CDR3 consists of 13 residues. Germline-derived CDR1 and CDR2 are PRHDT and FYEKMQ (reference sequence). V dropped 4 bases and J dropped 6 bases, with 13 bases sitting between them. The CDR3 nucleotides are TGTGCCAGCAGCTCGGACGGGTTCTTCGAGCAGTACTTC. This translates into CASSSDGFFEQYF.

CDR3 DNA sequence: TGCGCCAGCAGCTTGGAAGCGACCCAAGAGACCCAGTACTTC. This gives the protein CASSLEATQETQYF. This chain links TRBV5-1 with TRBJ2-5; D gene ambiguous. Germline values: CDR1 SGHRS, CDR2 YFSETQ. V was pared by 0 bases and J by 1 base, with 7 bases between. This CDR3 comprises 14 residues.

In this sample, this clonotype turned up many times. CDR3 in amino acids: CASRTTGTGSHEQYF. The CDR3 nucleotides read TGTGCCAGCAGAACGACCGGGACAGGGTCCCACGAGCAGTACTTC. J is TRBJ2-7 and V is TRBV28; 9 bases are a match to TRBD1. Trimming removed 6 bases from V and 5 bases from J; junction bases left unmatched: 11. Looked up from germline, CDR1 is MDHEN and CDR2 is SYDVKM. The CDR3 extends over 15 amino acids.

This clonotype was counted many times. The V and J genes are TRBV27 and TRBJ2-7; TRBD1 matches at 10 bases. V shed 11 bases and J 2 bases; nucleotides not matched to a gene: 9. Germline CDR1 MNHEY, CDR2 SMNVEV (reference sequence). The CDR3 length is 14 residues. The CDR3 loop is CASRPGQGTYEQYF. The DNA for the CDR3 is TGTGCCTCCCGACCGGGACAGGGGACCTACGAGCAGTACTTC.

This clonotype was detected ten times or more. The V call is TRBV18, the J call TRBJ2-1; 7 positions agree with TRBD2. The germline V gene encodes CDR1 KGHSH and CDR2 LQKENI. Trimming removed 0 bases from V and 9 bases from J; junction bases left unmatched: 2. The CDR3 contains 13 residues. The CDR3 sequence: CASSPPAGVEQFF. As DNA, the CDR3 is TGTGCCAGCTCACCACCGGCGGGGGTTGAGCAGTTCTTC.

Ten or more counts support this clonotype. J is TRBJ2-5 and V is TRBV27; 12 bases fit TRBD2. V lost 5 bases and J lost 6; bases outside the gene matches: 16. Germline assignment: CDR1 MNHEY and CDR2 SMNVEV (reference sequence). CDR3 length equals 18 residues. CDR3 in DNA: TGTGCCAGCAGTCTAAGAGGGCTAGCGGGAGGGCCGTCGAAGACCCAGTACTTC. It specifies CASSLRGLAGGPSKTQYF.

At least ten counts were recorded for this clonotype. The J gene is TRBJ2-7, the V gene TRBV12-3 or TRBV12-4; 9 bases agree with TRBD1. The ends lost 5 bases at V and 0 bases at J; junction bases unmatched: 8. This CDR3 comprises 16 residues. The chain's CDR3 is CASSPPGTGTSYEQYF. The CDR3 nucleotides read TGTGCCAGCAGTCCACCCGGGACAGGGACCTCCTACGAGCAGTACTTC.

There are many counts of this clonotype. This chain connects TRBV28 to TRBJ2-1; 9 positions match TRBD1. V shed 8 bases and J 1 base; nucleotides not matched to a gene: 9. Germline V lookup: CDR1 MDHEN, CDR2 SYDVKM. The CDR3 is 16 amino acids. CDR3 sequence (DNA): TGTGCCAGCCTCTCCCCGGGACAGGGTTCCTACAATGAGCAGTTCTTC. Amino acids: CASLSPGQGSYNEQFF.

This clonotype was observed at least ten times. The chain joins TRBV7-2 to TRBJ1-1; a possible D gene is TRBD1 (5 bases). V was clipped by 2 bases and J by 2 bases, with 9 bases between them. The CDR3 has 14 amino acids. Germline assignment: CDR1 SGHTA and CDR2 FQGNSA. Here the CDR3 reads CASSLTQGNTEAFF. DNA for the CDR3: TGTGCCAGCAGCTTAACCCAGGGAAACACTGAAGCTTTCTTT.

This clonotype was detected ten times or more. This chain joins TRBV11-2 and TRBJ2-2; D is tentatively TRBD1 or TRBD2 (5 bases each). Germline lookup yields CDR1 SGHAT and CDR2 FQNNGV. V dropped 3 bases and J dropped 4 bases, with 12 bases sitting between them. There are 15 residues in the CDR3. The CDR3 here is CASSLGPGSTGELFF. CDR3 nucleotides: TGTGCCAGCAGCTTGGGGCCGGGGAGCACCGGGGAGCTGTTTTTT.

This clonotype appeared a few times. V is TRBV5-1 and J is TRBJ2-6; 9 bases line up with TRBD2. V was clipped by 4 bases and J by 2 bases; unmatched bases: 4. Germline V gene sequence: CDR1 SGHRS, CDR2 YFSETQ. The CDR3 length is 16 residues. CDR3 DNA: TGCGCCAGCAGCAAAATAGCGGGAGCTGGGGCCAACGTCCTGACTTTC. Translation gives CASSKIAGAGANVLTF.

The sample holds many counts of this clonotype. CDR3 protein: CASIRAGASTGELFF. The CDR3 nucleotides read TGTGCCAGCATACGGGCAGGGGCGAGCACCGGGGAGCTGTTTTTT. The chain joins TRBV12-3 or TRBV12-4 to TRBJ2-2; a possible D gene is TRBD1 (6 bases). Trimming took 7 bases from V and 4 from J, leaving 16 bases between them. The CDR3 extends over 15 amino acids.

A remark on this clonotype: A much larger clone sits a single nucleotide away, making a read error possible. V is TRBV12-3 or TRBV12-4 and J is TRBJ2-7; 10 nucleotides match TRBD1. CDR3 length: 16 residues. V trimming: 5 bases; J trimming: 9 bases; junction bases outside the gene matches: 16. This CDR3 reads CASSLLMGQGNNGQYF. CDR3 bases: TGTGCCAGCAGTCTCCTCATGGGACAGGGGAACAACGGGCAGTACTTC.

The table lists this clonotype with a few counts. This sequence joins TRBV7-2 and TRBJ2-1; the match to TRBD2 covers 12 bases. Germline CDR1 and CDR2: SGHTA and FQGNSA. The CDR3 consists of 16 residues. J gave up 5 bases and V 5 bases, and 7 bases lay outside the gene matches. The DNA of the CDR3 is TGTGCCAGCAGCCTACGACTAGCGGGAGTGAACAATGAGCAGTTCTTC. The encoded protein is CASSLRLAGVNNEQFF.

Turning to this clonotype: Since a much larger clone is just one base distant, this may be a read error. This chain connects TRBV7-2 to TRBJ1-3; D is undetermined. Germline V gene lookup returns CDR1 SGHTA and CDR2 FQGNSA. The CDR3 sequence is 13 residues long. The CDR3 loop reads CASSGRDGNTIHF. As DNA, the CDR3 is TGTGCCAGCAGCGGGCGAGACGGAAACACCATACATTTT.

This chain uses TRBV7-9 with TRBJ2-2, with TRBD1 matching over 8 bases. CDR3 length: 14 residues. Germline CDR1 SEHNR, CDR2 FQNEAQ (reference sequence). Unmatched junction bases numbered 5, after V lost 6 bases and J lost 5 bases. The CDR3 bases are TGTGCCAGCAGTCGACAGGGGTGGACCGGGGAGCTGTTTTTT. Translated: CASSRQGWTGELFF. The whole variable domain, filled in from reference TRBV7-9 and TRBJ2-2, reads DTGVSQNPRHKITKRGQNVTFRCDPISEHNRLYWYRQTLGQGPEFLTYFQNEAQLEKSRLLSDRFSAERPKGSFSTLEIQRTEQGDSAMYLCASSRQGWTGELFFGEGSRLTVL.

This clonotype was recorded a few times. The rearrangement joins TRBV19 to TRBJ1-1; D call uncertain. The CDR3 is made up of 12 amino acids. Trimming removed 9 bases from V and 3 bases from J, with 11 bases in between. Germline V lookup: CDR1 LNHDA, CDR2 SQIVND (reference sequence). CDR3 nucleotide sequence: TGTGCCAGCGGTAACATTTACACTGAAGCTTTCTTT. Its translation: CASGNIYTEAFF.

This clonotype was seen repeatedly, ten times or more. The CDR3: CASDRAAPNYGYTF. The CDR3, as DNA: TGTGCCAGCGATAGGGCAGCCCCTAACTATGGCTACACCTTC. The V gene is TRBV7-2, the J gene TRBJ1-2; D ambiguous. V was pared by 8 bases and J by 0 bases, with 13 bases between. The germline gives CDR1 SGHTA, CDR2 FQGNSA. The CDR3 totals 14 residues. Drawing the rest from reference TRBV7-2 and TRBJ1-2, the complete variable domain is GAGVSQSPSNKVTEKGKDVELRCDPISGHTALYWYRQSLGQGLEFLIYFQGNSAPDKSGLPSDRFSAERTGGSVSTLTIQRTQQEDSAVYLCASDRAAPNYGYTFGSGTRLTVV.

This clonotype was seen repeatedly, ten times or more. The rearrangement joins TRBV11-2 to TRBJ2-5; D possibly matches TRBD1 or TRBD2 (5 bases each). The CDR3 spans 14 residues. V was pared by 5 bases and J by 4 bases, with 14 bases between. Germline V CDR1 and CDR2: SGHAT, FQNNGV. Here the CDR3 reads CASSLLTGRETQYF. DNA of the CDR3: TGTGCCAGCAGCCTGTTGACGGGACGAGAGACCCAGTACTTC.

The table lists this clonotype with many counts. This sequence joins TRBV28 and TRBJ1-1; a weak D match, TRBD1 (6 bases). The CDR3 totals 16 residues. Between the trimmed V and J ends, which lost 2 bases and 5 bases, there was a span of 18 bases. CDR1 and CDR2 from the germline V gene are MDHEN and SYDVKM. The CDR3: CASSLGGGAGGTEAFF. The CDR3, as DNA: TGTGCCAGCAGTTTAGGAGGGGGGGCCGGCGGGACTGAAGCTTTCTTT.

This clonotype was recorded many times. V and J are TRBV12-3 or TRBV12-4 and TRBJ1-1; D gene unclear. Trimming pared 3 bases from V and 4 bases from J, leaving 24 bases between. This CDR3 has 18 amino acids. Here the CDR3 reads CASSFKGLGLSATTEAFF. As DNA, the CDR3 is TGTGCCAGCAGTTTCAAAGGTCTCGGGCTCTCGGCGACCACTGAAGCTTTCTTT.

This clonotype was found many times. The gene calls are TRBV20-1 and TRBJ2-2, with 10 nucleotides matching TRBD2. The CDR3 loop spans 17 amino acids. V lost 0 bases, J lost 2 bases, and 6 bases stayed unmatched. Germline values: CDR1 DFQATT, CDR2 SNEGSKA (reference sequence). The CDR3 here is CSARDSTSGDNTGELFF. The DNA of the CDR3 is TGCAGTGCTAGAGACAGTACTAGCGGGGATAACACCGGGGAGCTGTTTTTT.

This clonotype was counted a few times. This rearrangement joins TRBV2 to TRBJ1-3; no reliable D call. The CDR3 has 15 residues. The V end lost 3 bases, the J end lost 0 bases, and 9 bases lay between the germline ends. Germline values: CDR1 SNHLY, CDR2 FYNNEI. The CDR3 sequence: CASSDGKYSGNTIYF. The CDR3 region has the DNA TGTGCCAGCAGTGATGGAAAATACTCTGGAAACACCATATATTTT.

This sequence joins TRBV28 and TRBJ1-5; D call uncertain. The CDR3 runs to 15 residues. CDR1 and CDR2 from the germline V gene are MDHEN and SYDVKM. Deletions cut 8 bases from V and 0 bases from J, with 14 bases between. For the CDR3, the DNA is TGTGCCAGCCAAAGCGGGCAGTATAGCAATCAGCCCCAGCATTTT. This encodes CASQSGQYSNQPQHF.

This clonotype was seen many times. V usage is TRBV3-1 and J usage is TRBJ2-2; 7 bases line up with TRBD2. Germline loops: CDR1 LGHDT, CDR2 YNNKEL (reference sequence). The CDR3 is made up of 14 amino acids. The J segment lost 3 bases and the V segment lost 4 bases, leaving 2 bases of the junction unmatched. CDR3: CASSRLADTGELFF. For the CDR3, the DNA is TGTGCCAGCAGCCGGCTAGCGGACACCGGGGAGCTGTTTTTT.

This clonotype was observed a handful of times. The chain recombines TRBV29-1 with TRBJ2-3; either TRBD1 or TRBD2 may supply D (5 bases each). Deletions cut 0 bases from V and 1 base from J, with 17 bases between. Germline lookup yields CDR1 SQVTM and CDR2 ANQGSEA. The CDR3 has 17 amino acids. CDR3 DNA: TGCAGCGTTGAAGATTATTTCGGGACCGAGGGCACAGATACGCAGTATTTT. It specifies CSVEDYFGTEGTDTQYF.

The sample holds many counts of this clonotype. The genes are TRBV7-8 and TRBJ2-5; 7 nucleotides align to TRBD1. Germline CDR1 SGHVS, CDR2 FQNEAQ. This CDR3 contains 14 residues. The trim removed 4 bases at V and 5 bases at J, leaving 7 bases unmatched. Here the CDR3 DNA reads TGTGCCAGCAGCTCCGACAGGGCCGTCGAGACCCAGTACTTC. Its protein is CASSSDRAVETQYF.

About this clonotype itself: This may stem from a read error, because a much larger clone lies one nucleotide away. The conserved phenylalanine or tryptophan normally closing the CDR3 is absent here, so this likely arose from a read error. The chain combines TRBV20-1 with TRBJ1-5; D is undetermined. The CDR3 contains 13 residues. Germline V CDR1 and CDR2: DFQATT, SNEGSKA (reference sequence). The V and J ends lost 4 bases and 0 bases respectively, with 7 bases between them. The CDR3 reads CSANGASNQPQHL. CDR3 nucleotides: TGCAGTGCTAACGGAGCTAGCAATCAGCCCCAGCATCTT.